This T cell receptor (beta chain) was sequenced for a study of T cells in tumors after PD-1 blockade. The study, taken as a whole, reports: About 45% of tumor TCR clonotypes were also found in blood.

The ends lost 4 bases at V and 1 base at J; junction bases unmatched: 5. Germline loops: CDR1 GTSNPN, CDR2 SVGIG (reference sequence). The CDR3 sequence is 15 residues long. Comment on this clone: The antigen is undetermined.

Time point indicated: first of two post-therapy site-matched biopsies approximately two months apart. Tumor or blood genomic DNA was sequenced, with inputs of 616 ng to 6,004 ng. The data were produced by immunoSEQ multiplex PCR, yet TCRdb's version contains in-frame clones alone and is incomplete. Of roughly 2,500 clones listed, roughly two thirds are singletons. Here the sequenced sample was tumor tissue, taken after anti-PD-1 treatment. This sequence was found in a human donor with basal cell carcinoma. The chain carries TRBV30 and TRBJ1-5, with TRBD1 matching over 9 bases. CDR3 DNA: TGTGCCTGGAACACAGGGGGCAGCAGCAATCAGCCCCAGCATTTT. Protein sequence: CAWNTGGSSNQPQHF.